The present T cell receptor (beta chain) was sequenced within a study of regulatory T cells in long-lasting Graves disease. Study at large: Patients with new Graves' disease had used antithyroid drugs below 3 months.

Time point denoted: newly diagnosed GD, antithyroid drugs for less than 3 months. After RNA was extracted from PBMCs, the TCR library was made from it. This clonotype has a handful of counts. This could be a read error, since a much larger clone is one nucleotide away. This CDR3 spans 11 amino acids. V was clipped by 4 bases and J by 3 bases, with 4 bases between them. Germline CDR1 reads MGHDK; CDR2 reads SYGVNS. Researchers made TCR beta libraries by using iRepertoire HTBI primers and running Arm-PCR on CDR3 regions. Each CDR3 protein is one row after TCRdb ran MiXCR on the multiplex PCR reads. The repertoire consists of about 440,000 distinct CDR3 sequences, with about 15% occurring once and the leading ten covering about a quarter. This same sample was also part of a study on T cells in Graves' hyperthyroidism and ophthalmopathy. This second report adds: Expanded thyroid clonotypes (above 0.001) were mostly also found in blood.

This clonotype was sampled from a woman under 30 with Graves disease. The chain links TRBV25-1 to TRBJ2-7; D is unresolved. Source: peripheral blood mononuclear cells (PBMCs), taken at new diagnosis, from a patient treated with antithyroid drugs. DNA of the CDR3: TGTGCCAGCAGTGCCCACTACGAGCAGTACTTC. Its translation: CASSAHYEQYF.